A single sample gave rise to the 22 T cell receptor beta chains below, sequenced in a study of cytomegalovirus exposure and HLA in healthy donors. Vbeta (60) and Jbeta (13) primers were used in the PCR. Profiling relied on immunoSEQ multiplex PCR, and the TCRdb table lists in-frame clones only, not all of them. The data show approximately 140,000 clones, with 76% seen just once and over 1.5% held by the top ten. Sequencing input: PBMCs. The source of these receptors is a man in his forties in good health and CMV-seronegative.

The chain carries TRBV5-1 and TRBJ2-7, with 10 bases matching TRBD2. V gave up 4 bases and J gave up 2 bases; unmatched junction bases: 3. CDR3 length: 14 amino acids. Germline V gene sequence: CDR1 SGHRS, CDR2 YFSETQ. The CDR3 bases are TGCGCCAGCAGCCCGAGCGGGGGGGCCTACGAGCAGTACTTC. Translating gives CASSPSGGAYEQYF.

The chain is built from TRBV28 and TRBJ2-3; 9 nucleotides match TRBD2. Germline V gene lookup returns CDR1 MDHEN and CDR2 SYDVKM. The CDR3 is 14 residues long. Trimming removed 2 bases from V and 4 bases from J; junction bases left unmatched: 1. The CDR3 reads CASSLAGGSDTQYF. The CDR3 bases are TGTGCCAGCAGTTTAGCGGGGGGGTCAGATACGCAGTATTTT.

The chain links TRBV19 to TRBJ2-1, with 7 bases identical to TRBD1. From germline, CDR1 is LNHDA and CDR2 SQIVND (reference sequence). The trim removed 6 bases at V and 4 bases at J, leaving 9 bases unmatched. This CDR3 spans 15 amino acids. The CDR3 DNA sequence: TGTGCCAGTAGCCTAGAGGGGGCGTCGTACAATGAGCAGTTCTTC. Residues: CASSLEGASYNEQFF.

This clone came up a few times. The J gene is TRBJ1-1, the V gene TRBV5-4; TRBD1 agrees at 9 bases. The V gene's germline CDR1 is SGHNT and CDR2 YYREEE (reference sequence). CDR3 length: 15 amino acids. The V gene end was trimmed by 4 bases and the J gene end by 2 bases; junction bases not matched to a gene: 6. CDR3: CASSPDRGVNTEAFF. The CDR3 nucleotides are TGTGCCAGCAGCCCGGACAGGGGAGTAAACACTGAAGCTTTCTTT. Full variable domain (missing parts from reference TRBV5-4 and TRBJ1-1): ETGVTQSPTHLIKTRGQQVTLRCSSQSGHNTVSWYQQALGQGPQFIFQYYREEENGRGNFPPRFSGLQFPNYSSELNVNALELDDSALYLCASSPDRGVNTEAFFGQGTRLTVV.

About this clone itself: The junction does not match germline at one end; this may be a read error. The chain is built from TRBV13 and TRBJ2-1; maybe TRBD1 (6 bases). CDR1 is PRHDT, CDR2 FYEKMQ, per germline (reference sequence). The CDR3 covers 17 residues. Written as DNA, the CDR3 is TGTGCCAGCAGCTTAGGTATAGGGGGACGGAGTTACAGTGAGCAGTTCTTC. Protein: CASSLGIGGRSYSEQFF.

The genes are TRBV9 and TRBJ2-3; 7 bases fit TRBD2. The CDR3 covers 15 residues. Germline V gives CDR1 SGDLS, CDR2 YYNGEE. The V and J ends lost 0 bases and 0 bases, in that order; junction bases with no gene match: 1. In DNA form, the CDR3 reads TGTGCCAGCAGCGTAGTGGGACTAAGCACAGATACGCAGTATTTT. As protein: CASSVVGLSTDTQYF.

The chain has TRBV13 and TRBJ2-3; the match to TRBD2 covers 8 bases. The J segment lost 8 bases and the V segment lost 4 bases, leaving 8 bases of the junction unmatched. The length of the CDR3 is 14 residues. In germline, CDR1 is PRHDT, CDR2 FYEKMQ (reference sequence). CDR3 nucleotides: TGTGCCAGCAGCTACGGGGCGGGAGGCGGTACGCAGTATTTT. It yields the protein CASSYGAGGGTQYF. Complete variable domain (other parts from reference TRBV13 and TRBJ2-3): AAGVIQSPRHLIKEKRETATLKCYPIPRHDTVYWYQQGPGQDPQFLISFYEKMQSDKGSIPDRFSAQQFSDYHSELNMSSLELGDSALYFCASSYGAGGGTQYFGPGTRLTVL.

The chain has TRBV4-1 and TRBJ2-7, with TRBD1 identical over 7 bases. The CDR3 is 16 amino acids. Germline CDR1 MGHRA, CDR2 YSYEKL. J gave up 2 bases and V 0 bases, and 7 bases lay outside the gene matches. DNA of the CDR3: TGCGCCAGCAGCCAAGATACGGGACAGTACACCTACGAGCAGTACTTC. Translation: CASSQDTGQYTYEQYF.

A few counts support this clone. The chain recombines TRBV5-4 with TRBJ2-3, with 7 bases matching TRBD1. The V segment lost 5 bases and the J segment 4 bases; nucleotides outside the gene matches: 7. Germline V gene sequence: CDR1 SGHNT, CDR2 YYREEE (reference sequence). The CDR3 contains 14 residues. Written as DNA, the CDR3 is TGTGCCAGCAGACCCGACAGGGATGCAGATACGCAGTATTTT. Amino acid sequence: CASRPDRDADTQYF.

A remark on this clone: Its ends do not fully match the called genes, so a read error is possible. The V and J genes are TRBV7-9 and TRBJ1-5; D remains unclear. The CDR3 runs 12 residues. Per the germline V gene, CDR1 is SEHNR and CDR2 is FQNEAQ (reference sequence). The CDR3 here is CSSSLGGQPQHF. In DNA form, the CDR3 reads TGTTCCAGCAGCTTAGGAGGACAGCCCCAGCATTTT.

This chain connects TRBV28 to TRBJ2-1; TRBD2 agrees at 12 bases. CDR3 length equals 13 residues. Germline V gene data show CDR1 as MDHEN and CDR2 as SYDVKM. Germline trimming cut 5 bases from V and 12 bases from J; bases unmatched to any gene: 5. In nucleotides, the CDR3 is TGTGCCAGCAGTCTAGCGGGAGGGTGGTGGCAGTTCTTC. Protein sequence: CASSLAGGWWQFF.

This rearrangement joins TRBV5-1 to TRBJ2-1, with 12 bases matching TRBD2. The junction had 11 bases not matched to a gene; V was cut back by 4 bases and J by 15 bases. The CDR3 is 14 residues long. The V gene's germline CDR1 is SGHRS and CDR2 YFSETQ. This CDR3 is CASSPGLAGSQGFF. CDR3 nucleotide sequence: TGCGCCAGCAGCCCAGGACTAGCGGGGTCCCAGGGGTTCTTC.

This clone was counted only a few times. This rearrangement joins TRBV4-2 to TRBJ2-5; 9 nucleotides line up with TRBD2. The last part of the DNA fits TRBJ2-7 better; the J call may be wrong. Per the germline V gene, CDR1 is LGHNA and CDR2 is YNFKEQ. This CDR3 contains 17 residues. CDR3 sequence (DNA): TGTGCCAGCAGCCAAGAGCGGCTAGCGGGGAGTTCCTACGAGCAGTACTTC. Translating it yields CASSQERLAGSSYEQYF.

The chain recombines TRBV30 with TRBJ2-7; D is perhaps TRBD1 (6 bases). Germline V lookup: CDR1 GTSNPN, CDR2 SVGIG (reference sequence). Deletions cut 4 bases from V and 5 bases from J, with 21 bases between. The CDR3 consists of 15 residues. CDR3 loop: CAWKGKWAGAHEQYF. The CDR3 nucleotides are TGTGCCTGGAAGGGGAAATGGGCAGGGGCCCACGAGCAGTACTTC.

The chain is built from TRBV7-8 and TRBJ2-2, with 10 bases fitting TRBD1. The CDR3 is 15 residues long. The ends lost 3 bases at V and 4 bases at J; junction bases unmatched: 2. The V gene's germline CDR1 is SGHVS and CDR2 FQNEAQ. The CDR3 DNA is TGTGCCAGCAGCTTGGGGACAGGGGCCACCGGGGAGCTGTTTTTT. Its protein product is CASSLGTGATGELFF.

In DNA, the CDR3 is TGTGCCAGTAGCCAACAGGGGAACACTGAAGCTTTCTTT. Its protein is CASSQQGNTEAFF. This chain links TRBV19 with TRBJ1-1; D may be TRBD1 (6 bases). The CDR3 loop spans 13 amino acids. Germline-derived CDR1 and CDR2 are LNHDA and SQIVND (reference sequence). V lost 6 bases to trimming and J lost 1 base, with 9 bases between them. Based on the CDR3 plus reference TRBV19 and TRBJ1-1, the full variable domain is DGGITQSPKYLFRKEGQNVTLSCEQNLNHDAMYWYRQDPGQGLRLIYYSQIVNDFQKGDIAEGYSVSREKKESFPLTVTSAQKNPTAFYLCASSQQGNTEAFFGQGTRLTVV.

This chain connects TRBV2 to TRBJ2-1; D might be TRBD2 (6 bases). The CDR3 loop spans 15 amino acids. CDR1 is SNHLY, CDR2 FYNNEI, per germline. Trimming shortened V by 6 bases and J by 0 bases, and 12 bases separated the two germline ends. DNA of the CDR3: TGTGCCAGCAGGGCCCTCGGGAGCTCCTACAATGAGCAGTTCTTC. Translated: CASRALGSSYNEQFF.

With regard to this clone: This CDR3 is also generated by other DNA sequences in the sample. The V call is TRBV18, the J call TRBJ1-6; 7 bases map to TRBD1. CDR1 and CDR2 from the germline V gene are KGHSH and LQKENI. V was clipped by 2 bases and J by 7 bases; unmatched bases: 5. The CDR3 runs 15 residues. CDR3: CASSPDRVGNSPLHF. The CDR3 DNA follows: TGTGCCAGCTCACCAGACAGGGTGGGCAATTCACCCCTCCACTTT. Supplemented by reference TRBV18 and TRBJ1-6, the full variable domain reads NAGVMQNPRHLVRRRGQEARLRCSPMKGHSHVYWYRQLPEEGLKFMVYLQKENIIDESGMPKERFSAEFPKEGPSILRIQQVVRGDSAAYFCASSPDRVGNSPLHFGNGTRLTVT.

This rearrangement joins TRBV30 to TRBJ2-1; possible D gene TRBD2, 6 bases. Trimming took off 5 bases at V and 3 bases at J, with 14 bases between the two ends. The germline gives CDR1 GTSNPN, CDR2 SVGIG (reference sequence). This CDR3 contains 14 residues. The CDR3 DNA sequence: TGTGCCTGGGGGCTAGCGCCCAACTACAATGAGCAGTTCTTC. It encodes CAWGLAPNYNEQFF.

This chain uses TRBV7-8 with TRBJ2-2, with TRBD2 identical over 11 bases. V shed 4 bases, J shed 5 bases, and the junction held 3 bases outside the gene matches. CDR3 size: 15 residues. Germline CDR1 and CDR2: SGHVS and FQNEAQ. For the CDR3, the DNA is TGTGCCAGCAGCTGGATAGCGGGGGGGACCGGGGAGCTGTTTTTT. This codes for CASSWIAGGTGELFF.

The chain links TRBV27 to TRBJ2-3; TRBD2 is a possible D gene (6 bases). The germline V gene has CDR1 MNHEY and CDR2 SMNVEV (reference sequence). This CDR3 is built from 14 residues. Trimming removed 1 base at V and 5 bases at J, with 10 bases between. CDR3: CASSLWVSGDTQYF. In DNA form, the CDR3 reads TGTGCCAGCAGTTTATGGGTTAGCGGAGATACGCAGTATTTT.

The rearrangement uses TRBV9 and TRBJ2-1; D may be TRBD2 (5 bases). Germline values: CDR1 SGDLS, CDR2 YYNGEE. The CDR3 has 16 amino acids. The V end lost 0 bases, the J end lost 0 bases, and 10 bases lay between the germline ends. The CDR3, as DNA: TGTGCCAGCAGCGTAGGTCCGGGGAGCTCCTACAATGAGCAGTTCTTC. This encodes CASSVGPGSSYNEQFF.